What follows are 7 T cell receptor beta chains derived from one specimen sequenced in a study of blood T cell repertoires in COVID-19. Clones were sequenced by immunoSEQ multiplex PCR, and TCRdb holds only the in-frame ones, with some missing. The sample lists about 210,000 clones, 70% to 90% occurring once. The sequenced sample consisted of peripheral blood. Receptors originate from a man aged 18 to 30 with active or convalescent COVID-19.

The CDR3, as DNA: TGTGCCAGCAGCCCATTAACCCTGACAGGGGGCGGGTACGAGCAGTACTTC. Protein product: CASSPLTLTGGGYEQYF. The chain links TRBV7-2 to TRBJ2-7, with 10 nucleotides matching TRBD1. The germline CDR1 and CDR2 sequences are SGHTA and FQGNSA. The CDR3 loop spans 17 amino acids. Unmatched junction bases numbered 14, after V lost 5 bases and J lost 4 bases. The whole variable domain, filled in from reference TRBV7-2 and TRBJ2-7, reads GAGVSQSPSNKVTEKGKDVELRCDPISGHTALYWYRQSLGQGLEFLIYFQGNSAPDKSGLPSDRFSAERTGGSVSTLTIQRTQQEDSAVYLCASSPLTLTGGGYEQYFGPGTRLTVT.

V is TRBV19 and J is TRBJ1-5; D gene uncertain. Germline CDR1 reads LNHDA; CDR2 reads SQIVND (reference sequence). The ends were cut back, 1 base at V and 8 bases at J, with 12 bases in the middle. The CDR3 totals 14 residues. Written as DNA, the CDR3 is TGTGCCAGTAGTATAGGACCCCGGAGGGAGCCCCAGCATTTT. It translates to CASSIGPRREPQHF.

The genes are TRBV24-1 and TRBJ2-2, with D tentatively TRBD1 (7 bases). The CDR3 is 15 amino acids. Germline lookup yields CDR1 KGHDR and CDR2 SFDVKD. Trimming removed 3 bases at V and 4 bases at J, with 11 bases between. The CDR3: CATSDPQGGTGELFF. The CDR3 DNA reads as TGTGCCACCAGTGATCCCCAGGGGGGCACCGGGGAGCTGTTTTTT.

The chain joins TRBV28 to TRBJ1-1; D is unclear. Germline CDR1 reads MDHEN; CDR2 reads SYDVKM. CDR3 length: 11 residues. CDR3 region: CGYFMNTEAFF. Here the CDR3 DNA reads TGTGGGTACTTCATGAACACTGAAGCTTTCTTT.

This clone was recorded only once. The gene calls are TRBV27 and TRBJ2-7; D is unresolved. The CDR3 sequence is 12 residues long. Germline values: CDR1 MNHEY, CDR2 SMNVEV (reference sequence). V lost 10 bases to trimming and J lost 6 bases, with 16 bases between them. The CDR3 DNA is TGTGCCACCAGACTCGGTCCCTCCGAGCAGTACTTC. As protein: CATRLGPSEQYF.

The chain employs TRBV19 and TRBJ1-3; no clear D gene. Germline V gene lookup returns CDR1 LNHDA and CDR2 SQIVND (reference sequence). The CDR3 is 13 amino acids. Trimming took off 4 bases at V and 7 bases at J, with 11 bases between the two ends. As DNA, the CDR3 is TGTGCCAGTAGTACCCGGGAAGCCAACACCATATATTTT. It specifies CASSTREANTIYF.

This clone has just a few counts. CDR3 protein: CATGGARSPLHF. In DNA, the CDR3 is TGTGCCACCGGGGGGGCACGTTCACCCCTCCACTTT. This chain links TRBV28 with TRBJ1-6, with a possible D match to TRBD1 (6 bases). This CDR3 has 12 amino acids. The V and J ends lost 10 bases and 9 bases respectively, with 13 bases between them. Looked up from germline, CDR1 is MDHEN and CDR2 is SYDVKM.